This TCR beta chain was recorded in a study of CXCR3-negative and CXCR3-positive naive CD8 T cells. Whole-study findings and limits: It was found that naive subsets had comparable surface CD5, and TCR strength was inferred from TRB CDR3 properties. Each naive subset displayed comparably high diversity, whereas memory CD8+ cells displayed much lower diversity. The TRB CDR3s that CXCR3-positive naive cells carried were more hydrophobic than those of CXCR3-negative naive cells.

Details on this clonotype: Its specificity is not known.

UMI-labeled 5' RACE yielded the TRB cDNA libraries. TCRdb reanalyzed the 5' RACE reads, giving one entry per CDR3 protein sequence and no DNA. This sample's table reports around 6,800 distinct CDR3 sequences. The CDR3 has 16 amino acids. Germline V gives CDR1 SGHAT, CDR2 FQNNGV. Naive CD8+ T lymphocytes were specified as CD45RO-CCR7+CD27+CD95-. The sequence was obtained from a human donor in good health. Some clones in this sample may be carry-over from other donors' samples. Specimen: naive CXCR3+ CD8+ T cells from blood. This sample's subset: CD45RO-CCR7+CD27+CD95- naive CD8+ T cells expressing CXCR3 (TNR3+). This chain connects TRBV11-2 to TRBJ2-3; TCRdb returns TRBD2, unconfirmable since there is no DNA. CDR3 amino acids: CASSPGLAGVRDTQYF. Full variable domain (remainder filled in from reference TRBV11-2 and TRBJ2-3): EAGVAQSPRYKIIEKRQSVAFWCNPISGHATLYWYQQILGQGPKLLIQFQNNGVVDDSQLPKDRFSAERLKGVDSTLKIQPAKLEDSAVYLCASSPGLAGVRDTQYFGPGTRLTVL.